Sequencing of this TCR beta chain was carried out in a study of shared clonotypes between healthy human individuals. Looked up from germline, CDR1 is KGHSH and CDR2 is LQKENI. V lost 2 bases and J 4 bases, leaving 11 bases between the germline ends. The CDR3 is made up of 14 amino acids. Genomic DNA per cell subset filled all wells of several immunoSEQ plates. Assay: immunoSEQ multiplex PCR; the TCRdb copy retains only in-frame clones and omits some. This table holds a few million clones, roughly 95% found once. The chain joins TRBV18 to TRBJ1-2; D is unclear. Material for sequencing was naive CD4+ T cells sorted from blood. The subset: CD45RA+ positively selected. This TCR came from a man between 18 and 29 years old in good health. The CDR3 coding sequence is TGTGCCAGCTCACCAGCCGGGAGACGCTATGGCTACACCTTC. Translation: CASSPAGRRYGYTF.